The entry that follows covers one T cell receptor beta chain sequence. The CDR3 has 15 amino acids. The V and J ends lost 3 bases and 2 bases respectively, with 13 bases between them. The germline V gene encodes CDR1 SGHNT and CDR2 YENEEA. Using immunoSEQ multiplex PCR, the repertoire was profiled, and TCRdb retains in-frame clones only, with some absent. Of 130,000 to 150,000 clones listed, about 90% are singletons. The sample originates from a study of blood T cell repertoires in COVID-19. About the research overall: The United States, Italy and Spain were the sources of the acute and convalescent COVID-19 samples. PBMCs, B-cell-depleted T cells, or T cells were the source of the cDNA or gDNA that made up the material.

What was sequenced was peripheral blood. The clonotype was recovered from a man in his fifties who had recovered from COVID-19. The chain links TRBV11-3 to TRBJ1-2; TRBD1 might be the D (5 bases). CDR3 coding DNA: TGTGCCAGCAGCTTGGGTGACAGCAACAACTATGGCTACACCTTC. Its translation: CASSLGDSNNYGYTF.